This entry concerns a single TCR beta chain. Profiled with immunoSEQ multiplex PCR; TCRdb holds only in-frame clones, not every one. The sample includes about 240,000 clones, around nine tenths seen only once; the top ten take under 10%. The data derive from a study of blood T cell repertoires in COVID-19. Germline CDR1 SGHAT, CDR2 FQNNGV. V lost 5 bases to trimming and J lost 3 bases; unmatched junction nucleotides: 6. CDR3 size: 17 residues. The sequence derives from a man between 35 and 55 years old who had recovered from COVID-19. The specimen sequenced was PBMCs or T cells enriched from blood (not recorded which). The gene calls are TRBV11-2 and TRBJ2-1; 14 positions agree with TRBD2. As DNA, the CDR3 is TGTGCCAGCAGCCTAGGGACTAGCGGGGGATTCTACAATGAGCAGTTCTTC. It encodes CASSLGTSGGFYNEQFF.